This TCR beta chain originates from a study of beta chain features in type 1 diabetes. CDR1 is GTSNPN and CDR2 is SVGIG in the germline V gene (reference sequence). Deletions cut 3 bases from V and 4 bases from J, with 15 bases between. The CDR3 spans 14 residues. As for this clone: Additional DNA sequences in this sample encode the identical CDR3.

Expressed TCRB transcripts were sequenced after all isolated RNA was converted to cDNA. Data came from immunoSEQ multiplex PCR; TCRdb stores just in-frame clones and leaves some out. The data contain just over 450,000 clones, 30% of them seen just once; the ten biggest clones take up 0.05% to 0.065%. Sequencing was carried out using naive CD4+ T cells from blood. This TCR was sampled from a man aged 18 to 30 in good health. The chain joins TRBV30 to TRBJ1-2; D is undetermined. The CDR3 sequence: CAWSPDRGIYGYTF. In nucleotides, the CDR3 is TGTGCCTGGAGCCCGGACCGAGGAATCTATGGCTACACCTTC.